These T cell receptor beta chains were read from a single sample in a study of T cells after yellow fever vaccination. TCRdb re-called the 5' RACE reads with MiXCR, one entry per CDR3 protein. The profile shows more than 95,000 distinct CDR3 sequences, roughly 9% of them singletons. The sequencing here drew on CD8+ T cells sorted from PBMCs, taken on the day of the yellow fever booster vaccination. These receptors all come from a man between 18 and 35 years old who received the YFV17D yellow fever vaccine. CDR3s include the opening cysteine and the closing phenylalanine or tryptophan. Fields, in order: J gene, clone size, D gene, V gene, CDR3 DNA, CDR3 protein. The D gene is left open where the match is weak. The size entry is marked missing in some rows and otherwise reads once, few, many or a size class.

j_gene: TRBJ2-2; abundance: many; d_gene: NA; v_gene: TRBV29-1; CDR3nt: TGCAGCGTTGGTCTCGGGACCGCGAACACCGGGGAGCTGTTTTTT; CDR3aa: CSVGLGTANTGELFF
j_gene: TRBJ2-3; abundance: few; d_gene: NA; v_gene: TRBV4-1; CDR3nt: TGCGCCAGCAGCGATAATTCAGGGGTCGGGACAGATACGCAGTATTTT; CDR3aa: CASSDNSGVGTDTQYF
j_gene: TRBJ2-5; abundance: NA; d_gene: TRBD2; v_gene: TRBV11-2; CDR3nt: TGTGCCAGCAGCACTAGTGCTGGCGGGGGGGGGCAAGAGACCCAGTACTTC; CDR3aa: CASSTSAGGGGQETQYF
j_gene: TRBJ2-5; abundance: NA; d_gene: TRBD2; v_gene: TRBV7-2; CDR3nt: TGTGCCAGCAGCTTATTGCTAGCGGGGGGGCTAGGGGAGACCCAGTACTTC; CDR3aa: CASSLLLAGGLGETQYF
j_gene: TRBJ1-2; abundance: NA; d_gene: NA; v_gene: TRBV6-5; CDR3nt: TGTGCCAGCAGTCCTAACACAGGGCGGATCGGGGGCTACACCTTC; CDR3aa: CASSPNTGRIGGYTF
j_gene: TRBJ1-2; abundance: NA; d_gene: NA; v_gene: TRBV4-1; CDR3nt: TGCGCCAGCAGCCAAGAGTTGCCAGGTAGCTATGGCTACACCTTC; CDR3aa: CASSQELPGSYGYTF
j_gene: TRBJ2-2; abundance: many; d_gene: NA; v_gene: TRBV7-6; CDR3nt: TGTGCCAGCAGCTTAGCCACCGCGAACACCGGGGAGCTGTTTTTT; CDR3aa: CASSLATANTGELFF
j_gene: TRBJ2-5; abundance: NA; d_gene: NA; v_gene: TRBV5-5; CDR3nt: TGTGCCAGCAGCTTTCGGGGTAACCAAGAGACCCAGTACTTC; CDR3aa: CASSFRGNQETQYF
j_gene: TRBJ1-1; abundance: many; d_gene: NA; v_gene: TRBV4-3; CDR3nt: TGCGCCAGCAGCCATACCCCTGGGGCGGTCCTGAACACTGAAGCTTTCTTT; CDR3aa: CASSHTPGAVLNTEAFF
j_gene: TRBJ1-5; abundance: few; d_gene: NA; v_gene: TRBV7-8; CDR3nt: TGTGCCAGCAGCGACCAGGGTCGTTATAGCAATCAGCCCCAGCATTTT; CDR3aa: CASSDQGRYSNQPQHF
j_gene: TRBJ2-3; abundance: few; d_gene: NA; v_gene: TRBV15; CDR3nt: TGTGCCACCAGCGGCGGGACTGGCACAGATACGCAGTATTTT; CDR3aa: CATSGGTGTDTQYF
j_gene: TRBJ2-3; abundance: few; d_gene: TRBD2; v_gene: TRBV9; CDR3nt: TGTGCCAGCAGCGCCCTAGCGGGCCTAGGCCTCACAGATACGCAGTATTTT; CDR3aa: CASSALAGLGLTDTQYF
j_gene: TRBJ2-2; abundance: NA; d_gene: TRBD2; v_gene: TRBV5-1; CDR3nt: TGCGCCAGCAGCATAAGGACTAGCGGGGATCACGGGGAGCTGTTTTTT; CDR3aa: CASSIRTSGDHGELFF
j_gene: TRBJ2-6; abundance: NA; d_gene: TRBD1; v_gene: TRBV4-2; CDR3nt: TGTGCCAGCAGCCCGACAGGGGAAAGCTCTGGGGCCAACGTCCTGACTTTC; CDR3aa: CASSPTGESSGANVLTF
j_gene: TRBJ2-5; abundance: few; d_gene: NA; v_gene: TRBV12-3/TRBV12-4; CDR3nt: TGTGCCAGCAGCAACCCGGCAGAGTACCAAGAGACCCAGTACTTC; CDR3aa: CASSNPAEYQETQYF
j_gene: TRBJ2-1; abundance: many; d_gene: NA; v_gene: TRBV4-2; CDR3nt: TGTGCCAGCAGCCAAGGGCGGGCAGACAATGAGCAGTTCTTC; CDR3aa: CASSQGRADNEQFF
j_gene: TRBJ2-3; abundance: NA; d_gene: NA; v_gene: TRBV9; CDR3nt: TGTGCCAGCAGCCCAGACAGAAGCACAGATACGCAGTATTTT; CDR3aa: CASSPDRSTDTQYF
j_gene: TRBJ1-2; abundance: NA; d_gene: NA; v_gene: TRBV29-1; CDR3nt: TGCAGCGTTGTGAGGGGGGGCGGCTACACCTTC; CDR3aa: CSVVRGGGYTF
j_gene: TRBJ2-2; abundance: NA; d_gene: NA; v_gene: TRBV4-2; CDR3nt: TGTGCCAGCAGCCAAGAAGGAGAGGGTCTCACCGGGGAGCTGTTTTTT; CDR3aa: CASSQEGEGLTGELFF
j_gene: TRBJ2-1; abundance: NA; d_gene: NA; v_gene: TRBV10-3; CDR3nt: TGTGCCATCAGTGAGTCCCTAGCGAATGAGCAGTTCTTC; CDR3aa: CAISESLANEQFF
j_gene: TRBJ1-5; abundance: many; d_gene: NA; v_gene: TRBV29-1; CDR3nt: TGCAGCGGCAGCGACGGTAGCAATCAGCCCCAGCATTTT; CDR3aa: CSGSDGSNQPQHF
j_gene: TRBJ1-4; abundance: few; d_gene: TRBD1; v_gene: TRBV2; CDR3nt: TGTGCCAGCAGGAGGACAGGGTGGGTTGAACTGTTTTTT; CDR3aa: CASRRTGWVELFF
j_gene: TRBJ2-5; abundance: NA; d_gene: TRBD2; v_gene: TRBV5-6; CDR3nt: TGTGCCAGCAGGCGCCCTAGCGGGGAAGAAGAGACCCAGTACTTC; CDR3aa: CASRRPSGEEETQYF
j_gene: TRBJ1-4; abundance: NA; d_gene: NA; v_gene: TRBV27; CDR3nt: TGTGCCAGCAGTTTGGGGCAGAGAAATGAAAAACTGTTTTTT; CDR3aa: CASSLGQRNEKLFF
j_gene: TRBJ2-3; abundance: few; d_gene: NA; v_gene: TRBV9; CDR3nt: TGTGCCAGCAGCCCCGACCCAAACCCACGGGATACGCAGTATTTT; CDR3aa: CASSPDPNPRDTQYF
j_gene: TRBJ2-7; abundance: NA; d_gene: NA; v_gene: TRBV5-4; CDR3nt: TGTGCCAGCAGCCTGGCGGGTCTCGCACCCTACGAGCAGTACTTC; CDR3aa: CASSLAGLAPYEQYF
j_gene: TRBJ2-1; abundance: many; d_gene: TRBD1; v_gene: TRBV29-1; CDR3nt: TGCAGCGCGGGACAGTCGACCTACAATGAGCAGTTCTTC; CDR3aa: CSAGQSTYNEQFF
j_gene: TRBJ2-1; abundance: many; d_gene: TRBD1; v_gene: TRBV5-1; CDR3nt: TGCGCCAGCAGCTTGGCCGAGGGACAGTTAGGGAATGAGCAGTTCTTC; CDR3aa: CASSLAEGQLGNEQFF
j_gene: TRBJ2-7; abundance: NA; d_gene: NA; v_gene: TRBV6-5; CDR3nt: TGTGCCAGCAGTTACCGGACGGATGCCACCTACGAGCAGTACTTC; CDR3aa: CASSYRTDATYEQYF
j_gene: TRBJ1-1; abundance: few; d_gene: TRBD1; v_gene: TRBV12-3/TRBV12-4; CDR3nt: TGTGCCAGCAGCTACTCTGTGGGCAGGGGGCGTACTGAAGCTTTCTTT; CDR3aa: CASSYSVGRGRTEAFF
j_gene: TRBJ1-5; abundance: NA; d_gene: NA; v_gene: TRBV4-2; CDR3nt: TGTGCCAGCAGCCAAGGAAGGGATCAGCCCCAGCATTTT; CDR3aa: CASSQGRDQPQHF
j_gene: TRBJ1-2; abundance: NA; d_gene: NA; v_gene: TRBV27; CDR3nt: TGTGCCAGCAGTTTTAATGGGCTGGATTATGACCGGACTTATGGCTACACCTTC; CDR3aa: CASSFNGLDYDRTYGYTF
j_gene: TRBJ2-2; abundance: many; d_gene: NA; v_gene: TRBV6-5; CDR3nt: TGTGCCAGCAGTTACATTAACACCGGGGAGCTGTTTTTT; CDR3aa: CASSYINTGELFF
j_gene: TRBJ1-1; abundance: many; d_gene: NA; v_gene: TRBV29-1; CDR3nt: TGCAGCGCCGAAGGGACTGAAGCTTTCTTT; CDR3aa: CSAEGTEAFF
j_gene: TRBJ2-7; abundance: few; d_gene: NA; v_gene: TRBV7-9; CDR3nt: TGTGCCAGCAGTGGCAGGGTTAGCTACGAGCAGTACTTC; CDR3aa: CASSGRVSYEQYF
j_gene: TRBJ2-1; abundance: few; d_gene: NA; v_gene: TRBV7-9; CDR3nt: TGTGCCAGCGATGAAGTGGGGAATGAGCAGTTCTTC; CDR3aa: CASDEVGNEQFF